This T cell receptor beta chain stems from a study of neurological immune-mediated disorders (dated by TCRdb to the late 2010s). With regard to the full study: Using UMI-based sequencing, the study compared peripheral blood TCR-beta repertoires from patients with HTLV-I-associated myelopathy (HAM/TSP), patients with multiple sclerosis, and healthy controls. Of the approximately 65 subjects in the cohort, around 14 were HAM/TSP patients, approximately 35 were multiple sclerosis patients, and about 20 were healthy controls. The roughly 100 TCR-beta libraries included longitudinal samples, technical triplicates and paired sorted CD4+ and CD8+ T-cell subsets alongside PBMC samples. The research as a whole found: Across subjects, expanded clones never shared an identical CDR3 amino acid sequence, which suggests that the TCR-beta repertoires in every group were private. TCR clonal expansion was highest in HAM/TSP patients and lowest in MS patients, with MS patients falling below even healthy controls.

cDNA was synthesized by template-switch 5'RACE using a primer with a 10-nucleotide random unique molecular identifier that tagged each TCR transcript. Every sequencing run yielded over 200 million TCR-beta sequences covering 15-18 subjects. Total RNA was extracted with the RNeasy kit. The KAPA Real-time Library Amplification kit was used to amplify TCR-beta VDJ regions with primers for the TCR constant region and the 5'RACE anchor. A first PCR added sample indexes and Illumina adaptors, after which a second PCR increased the library yield. After Ampure bead purification, the TCR product of roughly 650 bp was size-selected on a 2% E-gel SizeSelection system. Before pooling, library quality was assessed on a Bioanalyzer, concentration was determined with Qubit, and library quantification was performed with the Kapa Library Quantification kit. Libraries were sequenced paired-end 2 x 150 bp on an Illumina HiSeq 2500. To increase sequence diversity, about 23-32% phiX was spiked into each library pool. In the original analysis: The quality-filtered reads were processed with the UMI-based MiGEC pipeline, whose error correction step removed more than 85% of the raw TCR sequences. IMGT germline references were used for alignment of VDJ genes, and clonotypes were defined by a unique CDR3 amino acid sequence together with V-J genes. VDJtools evaluated clonal expansion, Shannon diversity and CDR3 relatedness (CalcPairwiseDistances, ClusterSamples); CLCbio workbench built phylogenetic trees. A clone was classed as expanded if it had 8 or more unique UMIs, a cutoff based on coefficient-of-variation modelling across technical triplicates. Starting from the raw public reads, TCRdb applied fastp trimming at Q25, assembled clones with MiXCR and retained in-frame beta chains. Every distinct CDR3 protein forms one entry, paired with its most common genes and DNA. TCRdb's processing, not the authors' own work, is the source of the V and J calls. The sample data list some 41,000 distinct CDR3 sequences, and about 15% of these were observed just once. The biggest ten clones account for approximately 3.5% of the sample.

Relative to germline, V is 5 bases shorter and J is 1 base shorter, with 9 bases between their ends. Counted from cysteine to phenylalanine, this CDR3 has 13 amino acids. Just CDR3 DNA is preserved here, 39 bases in frame from base 1. Reading the germline V gene gives CDR1 SGHTA and CDR2 FQGNSA. Ten or more counts support this clonotype. Its antigen specificity is not known. Nothing much larger sits one base from this clone, and base qualities are not available. Sorted-subset TCR libraries were prepared from about a million sorted CD4+ or CD8+ T cells. Peripheral blood was subjected to Ficoll-Hypaque density gradient centrifugation to isolate PBMCs, which were then cryopreserved in liquid nitrogen. Paired sorted CD4+ and CD8+ subsets came from healthy controls, HAM/TSP patients and MS patients.

This chain is built from TRBV7-2 and TRBJ2-7; too little of a D gene remains to name it. The sequenced material came from CD4+ T cells from blood. This TCR was sampled from a woman aged 60-75 years with HTLV-1-associated myelopathy (HAM/TSP). The nucleotides are TGTGCCAGCAGCAAAGGACCTTCCTACGAGCAGTACTTC. Translated, this is CASSKGPSYEQYF. Joined to the reference TRBV7-2 and TRBJ2-7 proteins, this CDR3 gives the full variable domain: GAGVSQSPSNKVTEKGKDVELRCDPISGHTALYWYRQSLGQGLEFLIYFQGNSAPDKSGLPSDRFSAERTGGSVSTLTIQRTQQEDSAVYLCASSKGPSYEQYFGPGTRLTVT.